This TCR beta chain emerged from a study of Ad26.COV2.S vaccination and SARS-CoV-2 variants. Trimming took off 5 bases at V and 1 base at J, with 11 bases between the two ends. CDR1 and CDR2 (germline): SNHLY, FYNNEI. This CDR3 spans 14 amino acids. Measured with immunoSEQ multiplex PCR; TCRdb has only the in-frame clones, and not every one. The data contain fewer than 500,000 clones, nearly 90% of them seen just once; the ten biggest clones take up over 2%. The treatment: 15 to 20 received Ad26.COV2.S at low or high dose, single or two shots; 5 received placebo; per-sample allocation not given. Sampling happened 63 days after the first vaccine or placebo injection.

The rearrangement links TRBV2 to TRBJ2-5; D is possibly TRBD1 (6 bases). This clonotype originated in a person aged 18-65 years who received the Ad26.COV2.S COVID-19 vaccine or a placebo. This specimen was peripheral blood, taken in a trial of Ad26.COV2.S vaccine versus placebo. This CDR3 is CASSIQGVQETQYF. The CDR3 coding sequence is TGTGCCAGCAGTATACAGGGAGTCCAAGAGACCCAGTACTTC. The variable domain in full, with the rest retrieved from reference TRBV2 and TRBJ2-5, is EPEVTQTPSHQVTQMGQEVILRCVPISNHLYFYWYRQILGQKVEFLVSFYNNEISEKSEIFDDQFSVERPDGSNFTLKIRSTKLEDSAMYFCASSIQGVQETQYFGPGTRLLVL.